The 24 T cell receptor beta chains presented below share a single source sample, sequenced in a study of blood T cells in healthy people across ages. The second PCR ran roughly 6 to 12 cycles with a sample-barcoded 5' primer and J-beta primers. One entry per CDR3 protein, called by TCRdb with MiXCR from the 5' RACE reads. The data contain 1.5 million to 2 million distinct CDR3 sequences, roughly 30% of them seen just once; the ten biggest clones take up about 10%. Specimen: blood. The receptors were gathered from a woman aged 25 to 39 in good health.

The chain uses TRBV12-3 or TRBV12-4 and TRBJ2-7, with D perhaps TRBD1 (6 bases). The CDR3 loop spans 14 amino acids. The V gene lost 6 bases and the J gene lost 0 bases, with 12 bases spanning the gap. The CDR3 loop reads CASRRMDSSYEQYF. The CDR3 coding sequence is TGTGCCAGCAGACGTATGGACAGCTCCTACGAGCAGTACTTC.

The chain has TRBV12-5 and TRBJ1-5; 7 bases map to TRBD1. V lost 5 bases to trimming and J lost 6 bases; unmatched junction nucleotides: 7. CDR1 and CDR2 from the germline V gene are LGHNT and FRNRAP. The CDR3 has 14 residues. The CDR3 region is CASGTGEISQPQHF. The DNA of the CDR3 is TGTGCTAGTGGTACAGGGGAAATAAGTCAGCCCCAGCATTTT.

The rearrangement joins TRBV4-2 to TRBJ2-3; 7 bases agree with TRBD2. This CDR3 is 15 amino acids long. The trim removed 1 base at V and 5 bases at J, leaving 6 bases unmatched. Germline V CDR1 and CDR2: LGHNA, YNFKEQ. The chain's CDR3 is CASSQGLAGVDTQYF. CDR3 in DNA: TGTGCCAGCAGCCAAGGTCTGGCGGGAGTAGATACGCAGTATTTT.

This chain uses TRBV6-5 with TRBJ2-1; D gene unclear. Germline CDR1 is MNHEY and CDR2 is SVGAGI. V was trimmed by 4 bases and J by 2 bases, leaving 9 bases between them. The CDR3 runs to 14 residues. CDR3 nucleotide sequence: TGTGCCAGCAGTTCCCAGGATACCTACAATGAGCAGTTCTTC. This gives the protein CASSSQDTYNEQFF.

The V gene is TRBV20-1, the J gene TRBJ1-2; D remains ambiguous. The CDR3 is made up of 13 amino acids. Germline V gene sequence: CDR1 DFQATT, CDR2 SNEGSKA (reference sequence). Trimming took 2 bases from V and 8 from J, leaving 15 bases between them. For the CDR3, the DNA is TGCAGTGCTAGACAGTCCGCGATTAGGGGCTACACCTTC. Translating gives CSARQSAIRGYTF.

CDR3 bases: TGTGCCTGGAGTCCAAGGGTAGCGGCTAGCACAGATACGCAGTATTTT. Protein product: CAWSPRVAASTDTQYF. This chain links TRBV30 with TRBJ2-3; weak D call: TRBD2 (6 bases). The CDR3 is 16 residues long. V lost 2 bases and J lost 0, with 15 bases in between. Germline V gene data show CDR1 as GTSNPN and CDR2 as SVGIG (reference sequence).

This clonotype has only a few counts. J is TRBJ2-3 and V is TRBV24-1; D not certain. CDR1 is KGHDR and CDR2 is SFDVKD in the germline V gene. Deletions cut 0 bases from V and 4 bases from J, with 13 bases between. The CDR3 totals 16 residues. The DNA for the CDR3 is TGTGCCACCAGTGATTTGACAGAGATTGTCCCAGATACGCAGTATTTT. Translating it yields CATSDLTEIVPDTQYF.

The V gene is TRBV12-3 or TRBV12-4, the J gene TRBJ1-3; D uncertain. The CDR3 runs 14 residues. Trimming took off 9 bases at V and 2 bases at J, with 14 bases between the two ends. CDR3 DNA sequence: TGTGCCAGTAGTAAAATTATCCCTGGAAACACCATATATTTT. It translates to CASSKIIPGNTIYF.

This clonotype was counted only a few times. This chain links TRBV4-1 with TRBJ1-2, with 7 bases fitting TRBD1. V was pared by 2 bases and J by 4 bases, with 7 bases of the junction left unmatched. The V gene's germline CDR1 is MGHRA and CDR2 YSYEKL. The CDR3 has 15 amino acids. CDR3 loop: CASSQIDRVRYGYTF. In DNA form, the CDR3 reads TGCGCCAGCAGCCAAATAGACAGGGTTCGCTATGGCTACACCTTC.

The chain couples TRBV28 to TRBJ2-7, with 9 nucleotides matching TRBD2. J lost 5 bases, V lost 7 bases, and 18 bases had no gene match. Germline lookup yields CDR1 MDHEN and CDR2 SYDVKM. The CDR3 runs to 17 residues. The CDR3 DNA follows: TGTGCCAGCACAACGAAAAGGGGAGCGGGAGGATCCCACGAGCAGTACTTC. It specifies CASTTKRGAGGSHEQYF.

This clonotype occurred a few times. The chain has TRBV4-1 and TRBJ2-3; 7 bases line up with TRBD1. Unmatched junction bases numbered 9, after V lost 0 bases and J lost 3 bases. CDR1 and CDR2 from the germline V gene are MGHRA and YSYEKL. CDR3 length: 17 amino acids. CDR3 sequence: CASSQDGPGQLTDTQYF. As DNA, the CDR3 is TGCGCCAGCAGCCAAGATGGGCCGGGACAGCTGACAGATACGCAGTATTTT.

The CDR3 DNA sequence: TGTGCCATCAGTGAGTATCAGGGGAGCAATCAGCCCCAGCATTTT. It translates to CAISEYQGSNQPQHF. This sequence joins TRBV10-3 and TRBJ1-5; possibly TRBD1 for D (6 bases). V was trimmed by 1 base and J by 1 base, leaving 8 bases between them. The CDR3 is made up of 15 amino acids. Germline V gene sequence: CDR1 ENHRY, CDR2 SYGVKD.

This clonotype was seen more than once but under ten times. This rearrangement joins TRBV5-6 to TRBJ2-7; 7 positions match TRBD1. The trim removed 0 bases at V and 3 bases at J, leaving 9 bases unmatched. CDR1 is SGHDT and CDR2 is YYEEEE in the germline V gene. This CDR3 contains 16 residues. CDR3 sequence (DNA): TGTGCCAGCAGCTTGGCAGCCGGGACAGCGTACTACGAGCAGTACTTC. Its protein is CASSLAAGTAYYEQYF. Using reference TRBV5-6 and TRBJ2-7 for the parts outside the CDR3, the full variable domain is DAGVTQSPTHLIKTRGQQVTLRCSPKSGHDTVSWYQQALGQGPQFIFQYYEEEERQRGNFPDRFSGHQFPNYSSELNVNALLLGDSALYLCASSLAAGTAYYEQYFGPGTRLTVT.

The rearrangement joins TRBV7-9 to TRBJ1-2; D unresolved. The germline V gene encodes CDR1 SEHNR and CDR2 FQNEAQ (reference sequence). V lost 5 bases, J lost 4 bases, and 14 bases lay in between. The CDR3 consists of 14 residues. In nucleotides, the CDR3 is TGTGCCAGCAGCCCGGGTCCTGGTCGCTATGGCTACACCTTC. The encoded protein is CASSPGPGRYGYTF.

This clonotype has ten or more counts. The V gene is TRBV10-3, the J gene TRBJ2-5, with D uncertain. Germline V gene sequence: CDR1 ENHRY, CDR2 SYGVKD. The V and J ends lost 3 bases and 4 bases respectively, with 9 bases between them. The CDR3 spans 13 residues. The CDR3 DNA sequence: TGTGCCATCAGTGAAAGATTTGGAGAGACCCAGTACTTC. Translated: CAISERFGETQYF.

J is TRBJ2-7 and V is TRBV20-1, with D perhaps given as TRBD1 or TRBD2 (6 bases each). The V gene lost 4 bases and the J gene lost 3 bases, with 13 bases spanning the gap. The length of the CDR3 is 13 residues. CDR1 and CDR2 (germline): DFQATT, SNEGSKA (reference sequence). The CDR3 bases are TGCAGTGCTATTGGCAGGGGACTCTACGAGCAGTACTTC. Translated, it gives CSAIGRGLYEQYF.

The chain carries TRBV27 and TRBJ2-2; TRBD1 aligns across 8 bases. Germline V gene sequence: CDR1 MNHEY, CDR2 SMNVEV (reference sequence). The V and J ends lost 6 bases and 5 bases, in that order; junction bases with no gene match: 8. The CDR3 is 15 amino acids. This CDR3 is CASSPTGAGTGELFF. The CDR3 region has the DNA TGTGCCAGCAGCCCGACAGGGGCGGGGACCGGGGAGCTGTTTTTT.

The gene calls are TRBV28 and TRBJ1-2; D perhaps matches TRBD1 (5 bases). The CDR3 contains 13 residues. V was pared by 5 bases and J by 7 bases, with 14 bases between. Germline CDR1 reads MDHEN; CDR2 reads SYDVKM. The CDR3 coding sequence is TGTGCCAGCAGTCGCACAGGCTGGGGTGGCTACACCTTC. It translates to CASSRTGWGGYTF.

This clonotype was detected a few times. The chain carries TRBV20-1 and TRBJ1-2; 10 positions agree with TRBD1. This CDR3 comprises 15 residues. V was clipped by 6 bases and J by 3 bases; unmatched bases: 10. Germline values: CDR1 DFQATT, CDR2 SNEGSKA (reference sequence). This CDR3 reads CSAAGTGDVDYGYTF. The CDR3 region has the DNA TGCAGTGCAGCGGGGACAGGGGACGTCGACTATGGCTACACCTTC.

This clonotype has a single count. V usage is TRBV27 and J usage is TRBJ1-2, with no clear D. V was trimmed by 2 bases and J by 3 bases, leaving 10 bases between them. Germline lookup yields CDR1 MNHEY and CDR2 SMNVEV (reference sequence). CDR3 length: 14 residues. The CDR3 sequence: CASSLKGGDYGYTF. As DNA, the CDR3 is TGTGCCAGCAGTTTAAAGGGAGGAGACTATGGCTACACCTTC.

The chain couples TRBV28 to TRBJ1-2; D gene unclear. Trimming stripped 6 bases from V and 4 bases from J, with 15 bases between. The CDR3 covers 14 residues. Germline CDR1 MDHEN, CDR2 SYDVKM. The CDR3 region is CASRHPLMAYGYTF. CDR3 nucleotides: TGTGCCAGCAGACACCCCCTGATGGCCTATGGCTACACCTTC.

This chain uses TRBV18 with TRBJ2-4, with D possibly being TRBD2 (7 bases). The J call may be incorrect, as the DNA end agrees better with TRBJ2-7. The CDR3 is 14 amino acids. CDR1 and CDR2 from the germline V gene are KGHSH and LQKENI. The CDR3 sequence is CASSPGAGEGEQYF. CDR3 sequence (DNA): TGTGCCAGCTCACCAGGCGCAGGGGAGGGCGAGCAGTACTTC.

The rearrangement links TRBV12-3 or TRBV12-4 to TRBJ1-2; weak D call: TRBD1 (5 bases). V was trimmed by 1 base and J by 7 bases, leaving 10 bases between them. The CDR3 consists of 13 residues. CDR3 protein: CASSLGWGSGYTF. DNA for the CDR3: TGTGCCAGCAGTTTAGGGTGGGGCAGTGGCTACACCTTC.

The V call is TRBV27, the J call TRBJ1-2; possibly TRBD1 for D (5 bases). Trimming shortened V by 0 bases and J by 4 bases, and 9 bases separated the two germline ends. The CDR3 is 14 residues long. Germline loops: CDR1 MNHEY, CDR2 SMNVEV (reference sequence). The CDR3: CASSLSRDPYGYTF. The CDR3 DNA reads as TGTGCCAGCAGTTTATCGAGGGACCCCTATGGCTACACCTTC.